What follows is one T cell receptor beta chain and its context. The antigen is unknown. The sample belongs to a study of CXCR3-negative and CXCR3-positive naive CD8 T cells. Whole-study findings and limits: With surface CD5 comparable between naive subsets, TCR strength was estimated using properties derived from the TRB CDR3. Most assays were run on fresh PBMCs (CXCR3 expression partially decreased after cryopreservation).

5' RACE with UMI labels generated the TRB cDNA libraries. TCRdb derives one entry per CDR3 protein from the 5' RACE reads, leaving out DNA. The table lists over 100,000 distinct CDR3 sequences. CDR3 length equals 15 residues. Germline CDR1 is MNHEY and CDR2 is SVGAGI. This chain uses TRBV6-5 with TRBJ2-1; there is no DNA to check the TCRdb D call of TRBD2. The clonotype originates from a human donor in good health. Some clones in this sample may be carry-over from other donors' samples. The specimen was naive CXCR3- CD8+ T cells from blood. Subset in this sample: CD45RO-CCR7+CD27+CD95- naive CD8+ T cells lacking CXCR3 (TNR3-). This chain's CDR3 is CASSYSKAGGNEQFF.